This T cell receptor (beta chain) was found in a study of shared clonotypes between healthy human individuals. Assay: immunoSEQ multiplex PCR; the TCRdb copy retains only in-frame clones and omits some. The sample shows 1.5 million to 2.5 million clones, roughly 95% of them seen only once. The CDR3 length is 15 residues. Germline assignment: CDR1 SEHNR and CDR2 FQNEAQ (reference sequence). V was pared by 7 bases and J by 6 bases, with 12 bases of the junction left unmatched. Naive CD8 cells were CD45RO-negative, positively selected for CCR7, excluding terminally differentiated effector memory CD45RA+ cells.

The sequence derives from a young man in good health. The chain joins TRBV7-9 to TRBJ2-1, with 7 nucleotides matching TRBD2. The sequencing sample was made of naive CD8+ T cells sorted from blood. Here the CDR3 reads CASTYPLAATNEQFF. As DNA, the CDR3 is TGTGCCAGCACCTACCCCCTAGCGGCGACCAATGAGCAGTTCTTC.